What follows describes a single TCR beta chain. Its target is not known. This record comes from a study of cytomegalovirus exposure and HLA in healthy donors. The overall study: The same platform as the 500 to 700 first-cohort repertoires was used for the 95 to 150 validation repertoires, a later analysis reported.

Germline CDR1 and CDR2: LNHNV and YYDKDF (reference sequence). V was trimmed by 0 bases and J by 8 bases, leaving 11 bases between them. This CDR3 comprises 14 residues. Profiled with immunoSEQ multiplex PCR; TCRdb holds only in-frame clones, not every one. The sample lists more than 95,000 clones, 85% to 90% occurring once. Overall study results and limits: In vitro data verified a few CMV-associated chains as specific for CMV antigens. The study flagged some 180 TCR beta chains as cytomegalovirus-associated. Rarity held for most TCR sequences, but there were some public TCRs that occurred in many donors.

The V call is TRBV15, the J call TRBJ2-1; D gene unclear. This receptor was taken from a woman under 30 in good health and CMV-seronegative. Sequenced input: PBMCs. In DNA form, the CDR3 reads TGTGCCACCAGCAGAGATTCCCGTCGGGATGAGCAGTTCTTC. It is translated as CATSRDSRRDEQFF.